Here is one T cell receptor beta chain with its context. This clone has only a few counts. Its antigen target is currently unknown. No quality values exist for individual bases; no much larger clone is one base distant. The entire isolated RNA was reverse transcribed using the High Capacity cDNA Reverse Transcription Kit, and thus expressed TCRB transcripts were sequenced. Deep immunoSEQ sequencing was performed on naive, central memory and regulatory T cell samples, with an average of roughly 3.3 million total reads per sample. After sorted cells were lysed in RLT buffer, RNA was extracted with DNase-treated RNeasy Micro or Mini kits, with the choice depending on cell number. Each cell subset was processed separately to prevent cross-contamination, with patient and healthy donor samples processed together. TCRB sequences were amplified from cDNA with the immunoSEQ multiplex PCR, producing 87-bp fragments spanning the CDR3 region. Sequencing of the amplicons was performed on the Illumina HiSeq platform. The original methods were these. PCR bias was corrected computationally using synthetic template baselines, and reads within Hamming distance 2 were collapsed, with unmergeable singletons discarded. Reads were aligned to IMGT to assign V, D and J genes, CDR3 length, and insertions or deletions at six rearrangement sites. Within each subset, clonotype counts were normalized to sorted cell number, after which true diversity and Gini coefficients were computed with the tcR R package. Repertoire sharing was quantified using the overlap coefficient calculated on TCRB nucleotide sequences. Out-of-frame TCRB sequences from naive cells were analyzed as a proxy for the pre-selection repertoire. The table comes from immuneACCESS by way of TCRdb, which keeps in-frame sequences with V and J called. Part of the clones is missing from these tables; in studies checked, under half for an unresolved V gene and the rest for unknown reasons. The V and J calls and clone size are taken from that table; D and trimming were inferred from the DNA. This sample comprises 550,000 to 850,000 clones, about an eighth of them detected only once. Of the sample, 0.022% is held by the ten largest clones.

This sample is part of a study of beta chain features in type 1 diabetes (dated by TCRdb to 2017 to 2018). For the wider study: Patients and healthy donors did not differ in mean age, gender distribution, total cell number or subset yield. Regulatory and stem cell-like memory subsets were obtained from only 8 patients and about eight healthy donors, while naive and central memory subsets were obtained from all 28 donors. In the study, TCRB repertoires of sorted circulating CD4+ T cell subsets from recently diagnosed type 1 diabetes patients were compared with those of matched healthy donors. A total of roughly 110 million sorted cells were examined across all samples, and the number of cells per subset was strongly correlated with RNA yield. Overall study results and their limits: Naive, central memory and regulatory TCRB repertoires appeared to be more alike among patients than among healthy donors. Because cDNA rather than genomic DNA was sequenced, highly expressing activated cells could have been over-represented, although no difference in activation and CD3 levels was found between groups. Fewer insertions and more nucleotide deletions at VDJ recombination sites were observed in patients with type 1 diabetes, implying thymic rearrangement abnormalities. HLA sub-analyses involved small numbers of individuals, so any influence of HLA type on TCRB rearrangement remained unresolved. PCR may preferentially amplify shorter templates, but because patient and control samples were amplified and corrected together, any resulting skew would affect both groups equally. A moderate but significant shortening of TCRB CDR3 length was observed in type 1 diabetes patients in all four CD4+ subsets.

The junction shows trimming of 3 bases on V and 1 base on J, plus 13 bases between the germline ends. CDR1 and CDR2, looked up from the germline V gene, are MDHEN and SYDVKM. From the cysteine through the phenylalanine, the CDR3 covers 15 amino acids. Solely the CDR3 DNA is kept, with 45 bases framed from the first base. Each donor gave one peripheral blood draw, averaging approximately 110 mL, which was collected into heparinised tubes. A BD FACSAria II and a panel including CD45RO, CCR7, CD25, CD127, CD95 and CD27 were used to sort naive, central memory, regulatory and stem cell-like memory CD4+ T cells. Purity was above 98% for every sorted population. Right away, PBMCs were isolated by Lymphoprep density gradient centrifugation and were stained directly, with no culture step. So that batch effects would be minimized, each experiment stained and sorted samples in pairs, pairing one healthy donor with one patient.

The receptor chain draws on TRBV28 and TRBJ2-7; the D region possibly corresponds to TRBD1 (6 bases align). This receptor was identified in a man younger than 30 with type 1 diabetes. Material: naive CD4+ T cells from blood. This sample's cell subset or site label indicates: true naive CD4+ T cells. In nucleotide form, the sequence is TGTGCCAGCAGTTTCCCAGGGGCGTCATCCTACGAGCAGTACTTC. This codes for CASSFPGASSYEQYF.